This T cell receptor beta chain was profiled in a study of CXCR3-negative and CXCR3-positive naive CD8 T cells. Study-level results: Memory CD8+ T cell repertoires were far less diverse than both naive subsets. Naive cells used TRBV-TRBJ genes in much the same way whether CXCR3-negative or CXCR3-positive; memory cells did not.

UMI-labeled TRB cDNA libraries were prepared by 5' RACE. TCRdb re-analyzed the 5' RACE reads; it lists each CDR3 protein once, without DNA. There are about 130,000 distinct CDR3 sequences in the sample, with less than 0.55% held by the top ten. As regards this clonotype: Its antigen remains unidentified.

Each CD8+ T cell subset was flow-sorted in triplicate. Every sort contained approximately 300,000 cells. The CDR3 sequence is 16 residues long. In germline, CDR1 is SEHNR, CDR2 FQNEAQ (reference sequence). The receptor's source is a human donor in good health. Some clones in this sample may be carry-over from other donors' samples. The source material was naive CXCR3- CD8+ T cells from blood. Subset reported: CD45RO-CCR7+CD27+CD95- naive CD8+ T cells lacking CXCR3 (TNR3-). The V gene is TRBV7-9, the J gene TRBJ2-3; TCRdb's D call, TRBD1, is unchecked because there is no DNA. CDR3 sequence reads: CASSHPRTGATDTQYF.